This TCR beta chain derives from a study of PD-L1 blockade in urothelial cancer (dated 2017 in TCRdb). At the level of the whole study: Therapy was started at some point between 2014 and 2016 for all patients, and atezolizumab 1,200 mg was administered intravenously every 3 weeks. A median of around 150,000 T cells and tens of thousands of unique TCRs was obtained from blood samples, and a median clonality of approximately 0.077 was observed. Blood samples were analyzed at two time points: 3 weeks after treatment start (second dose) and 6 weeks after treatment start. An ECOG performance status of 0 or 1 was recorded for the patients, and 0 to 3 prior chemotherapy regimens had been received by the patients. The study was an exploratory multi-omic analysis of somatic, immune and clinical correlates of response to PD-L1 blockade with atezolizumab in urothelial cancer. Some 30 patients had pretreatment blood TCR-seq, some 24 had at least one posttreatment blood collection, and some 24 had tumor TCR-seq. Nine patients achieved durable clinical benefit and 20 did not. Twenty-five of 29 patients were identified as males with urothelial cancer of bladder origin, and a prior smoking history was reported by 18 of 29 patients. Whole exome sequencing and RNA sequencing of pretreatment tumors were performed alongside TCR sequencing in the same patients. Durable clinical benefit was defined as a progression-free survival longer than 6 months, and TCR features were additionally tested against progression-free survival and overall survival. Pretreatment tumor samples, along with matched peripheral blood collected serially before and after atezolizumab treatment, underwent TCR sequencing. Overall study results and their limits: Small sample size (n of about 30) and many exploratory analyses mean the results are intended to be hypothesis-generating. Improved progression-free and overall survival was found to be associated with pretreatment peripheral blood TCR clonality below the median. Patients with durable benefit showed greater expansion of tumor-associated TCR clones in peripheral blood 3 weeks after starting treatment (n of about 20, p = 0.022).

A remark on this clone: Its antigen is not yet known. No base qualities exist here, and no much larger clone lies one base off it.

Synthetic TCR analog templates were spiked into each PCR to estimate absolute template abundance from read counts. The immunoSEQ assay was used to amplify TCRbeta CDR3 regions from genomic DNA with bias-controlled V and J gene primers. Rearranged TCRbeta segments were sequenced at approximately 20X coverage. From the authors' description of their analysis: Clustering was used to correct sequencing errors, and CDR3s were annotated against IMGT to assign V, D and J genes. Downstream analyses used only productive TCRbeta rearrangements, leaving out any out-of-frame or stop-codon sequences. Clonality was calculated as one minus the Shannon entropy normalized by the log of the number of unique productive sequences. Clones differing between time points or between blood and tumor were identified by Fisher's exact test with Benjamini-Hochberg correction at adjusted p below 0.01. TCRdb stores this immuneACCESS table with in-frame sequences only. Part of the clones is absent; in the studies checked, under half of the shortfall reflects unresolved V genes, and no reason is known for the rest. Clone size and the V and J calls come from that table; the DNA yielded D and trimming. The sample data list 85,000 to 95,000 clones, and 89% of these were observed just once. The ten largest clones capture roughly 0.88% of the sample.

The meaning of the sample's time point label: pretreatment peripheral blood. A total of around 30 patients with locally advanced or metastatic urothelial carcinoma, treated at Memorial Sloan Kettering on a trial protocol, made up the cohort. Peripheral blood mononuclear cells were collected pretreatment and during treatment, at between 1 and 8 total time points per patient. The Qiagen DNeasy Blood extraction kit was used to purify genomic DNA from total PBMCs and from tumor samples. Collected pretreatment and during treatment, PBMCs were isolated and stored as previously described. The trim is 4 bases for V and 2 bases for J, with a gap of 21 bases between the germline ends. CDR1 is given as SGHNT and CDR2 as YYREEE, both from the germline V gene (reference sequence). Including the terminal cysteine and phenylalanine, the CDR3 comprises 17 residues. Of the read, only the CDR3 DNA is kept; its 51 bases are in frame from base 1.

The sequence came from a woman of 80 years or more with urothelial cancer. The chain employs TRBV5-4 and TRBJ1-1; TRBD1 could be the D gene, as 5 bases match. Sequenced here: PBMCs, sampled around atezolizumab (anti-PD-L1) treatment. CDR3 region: CASSPGGRGGQNTEAFF. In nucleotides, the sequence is TGTGCCAGCAGCCCCGGGGGGAGGGGAGGGCAAAACACTGAAGCTTTCTTT. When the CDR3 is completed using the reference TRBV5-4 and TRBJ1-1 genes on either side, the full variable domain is ETGVTQSPTHLIKTRGQQVTLRCSSQSGHNTVSWYQQALGQGPQFIFQYYREEENGRGNFPPRFSGLQFPNYSSELNVNALELDDSALYLCASSPGGRGGQNTEAFFGQGTRLTVV.